These T cell receptor beta chains were read from a single sample in a study of OX40 agonist ivuxolimab in advanced cancers. TCRdb keeps only in-frame clones here, not all; method: immunoSEQ multiplex PCR. The sample gives about 66,000 clones, about four fifths of which show up once; 5.5% to 8.5% is in the top ten. The source material was CD4+ or CD8+ T cells sorted from blood, sampled in a trial of the OX40 agonist ivuxolimab. The receptors originated from an adult with an advanced solid tumor such as melanoma, head and neck, liver or kidney cancer. The CDR3 runs from the conserved cysteine through the conserved F or W. The order of the fields is J gene, clone size, D gene, V gene, CDR3 protein, CDR3 DNA. A D gene is named only where the DNA matches it firmly. Clone size is shown for a subset of rows, as once, few, many or a class of expanded clone.

J gene: TRBJ1-4
clone size: NA
D gene: NA
V gene: TRBV19
CDR3 protein: CASSINEKLFF
CDR3 DNA: TGTGCCAGTAGTATCAATGAAAAACTGTTTTTT

J gene: TRBJ2-1
clone size: NA
D gene: NA
V gene: TRBV28
CDR3 protein: CASTSIRSLSYNEQFF
CDR3 DNA: TGTGCCAGCACATCCATCAGGTCCCTCTCCTACAATGAGCAGTTCTTC

J gene: TRBJ1-2
clone size: NA
D gene: NA
V gene: TRBV5-4
CDR3 protein: CASSLQKGGNYGYTF
CDR3 DNA: TGTGCCAGCAGCTTGCAAAAGGGTGGAAACTATGGCTACACCTTC

J gene: TRBJ1-5
clone size: NA
D gene: NA
V gene: TRBV10-3
CDR3 protein: CAISVGNSNQPQHF
CDR3 DNA: TGTGCCATCAGTGTGGGAAATAGCAATCAGCCCCAGCATTTT

J gene: TRBJ1-5
clone size: few
D gene: NA
V gene: TRBV2
CDR3 protein: CASKGDYQPQHF
CDR3 DNA: TGTGCCAGCAAAGGGGACTATCAGCCCCAGCATTTT

J gene: TRBJ2-7
clone size: NA
D gene: TRBD1
V gene: TRBV27
CDR3 protein: CASSRTGGALYEQYF
CDR3 DNA: TGTGCCAGCAGCCGGACAGGGGGCGCGCTCTACGAGCAGTACTTC

J gene: TRBJ2-5
clone size: NA
D gene: TRBD2
V gene: TRBV5-4
CDR3 protein: CASSRRLAGQETQYF
CDR3 DNA: TGTGCCAGCAGCCGAAGACTAGCGGGTCAAGAGACCCAGTACTTC

J gene: TRBJ2-7
clone size: NA
D gene: TRBD1
V gene: TRBV7-2
CDR3 protein: CASSLQGYEQYF
CDR3 DNA: TGTGCCAGCAGCCTACAGGGGTACGAGCAGTACTTC

J gene: TRBJ2-1
clone size: NA
D gene: NA
V gene: TRBV5-6
CDR3 protein: CASSLGHTYNEQFF
CDR3 DNA: TGTGCCAGCAGCTTGGGACATACCTACAATGAGCAGTTCTTC

J gene: TRBJ2-3
clone size: NA
D gene: NA
V gene: TRBV11-2
CDR3 protein: CASGDTRTRTDTQYF
CDR3 DNA: TGTGCCAGCGGAGACACCAGGACTCGCACAGATACGCAGTATTTT

J gene: TRBJ1-5
clone size: NA
D gene: TRBD1
V gene: TRBV4-1
CDR3 protein: CASSLDRGLNQPQHF
CDR3 DNA: TGCGCCAGCAGTCTAGACAGGGGGCTAAATCAGCCCCAGCATTTT

J gene: TRBJ2-5
clone size: NA
D gene: NA
V gene: TRBV20-1
CDR3 protein: CSASGTRGWYF
CDR3 DNA: TGCAGTGCTAGCGGAACTCGGGGCTGGTACTTC

J gene: TRBJ1-1
clone size: NA
D gene: NA
V gene: TRBV19
CDR3 protein: CASSTPEGTNTEAFF
CDR3 DNA: TGTGCCAGTAGTACCCCCGAGGGCACCAACACTGAAGCTTTCTTT

J gene: TRBJ1-1
clone size: NA
D gene: NA
V gene: TRBV28
CDR3 protein: CASSLPGTGNTEAFF
CDR3 DNA: TGTGCCAGCAGTTTACCCGGGACTGGGAACACTGAAGCTTTCTTT

J gene: TRBJ2-3
clone size: NA
D gene: NA
V gene: TRBV29-1
CDR3 protein: CSVEEPVGDSTDTQYF
CDR3 DNA: TGCAGCGTTGAGGAGCCCGTGGGGGATAGCACAGATACGCAGTATTTT

J gene: TRBJ1-4
clone size: NA
D gene: NA
V gene: TRBV2
CDR3 protein: CASREGQHATNEKLFF
CDR3 DNA: TGTGCCAGCAGAGAAGGACAACATGCAACTAATGAAAAACTGTTTTTT

J gene: TRBJ1-3
clone size: NA
D gene: NA
V gene: TRBV9
CDR3 protein: CASSPTTAYSGNTIYF
CDR3 DNA: TGTGCCAGCAGCCCAACGACAGCATACTCTGGAAACACCATATATTTT

J gene: TRBJ1-4
clone size: NA
D gene: TRBD1
V gene: TRBV2
CDR3 protein: CASSDSGGASEKLFF
CDR3 DNA: TGTGCCAGCAGTGACTCAGGGGGCGCCTCTGAAAAACTGTTTTTT

J gene: TRBJ2-1
clone size: NA
D gene: TRBD2
V gene: TRBV19
CDR3 protein: CASSIPTSGSYEQFF
CDR3 DNA: TGTGCCAGTAGTATCCCGACTAGCGGGAGCTATGAGCAGTTCTTC

J gene: TRBJ1-3
clone size: NA
D gene: TRBD1
V gene: TRBV9
CDR3 protein: CASSVDQGDYGNTIYF
CDR3 DNA: TGTGCCAGCAGCGTAGATCAGGGGGATTATGGAAACACCATATATTTT

J gene: TRBJ1-2
clone size: NA
D gene: TRBD1
V gene: TRBV7-2
CDR3 protein: CASSKTTGQGFGYTF
CDR3 DNA: TGTGCCAGCAGCAAAACCACGGGACAGGGTTTTGGCTACACCTTC

J gene: TRBJ2-5
clone size: NA
D gene: TRBD2
V gene: TRBV27
CDR3 protein: CASSSGLAEETQYF
CDR3 DNA: TGTGCCAGCAGTTCCGGACTAGCCGAAGAGACCCAGTACTTC

J gene: TRBJ2-7
clone size: NA
D gene: NA
V gene: TRBV7-2
CDR3 protein: CASSPTRTARGYEQYF
CDR3 DNA: TGTGCCAGCAGCCCGACTCGGACGGCCCGAGGGTACGAGCAGTACTTC

J gene: TRBJ1-4
clone size: NA
D gene: NA
V gene: TRBV7-9
CDR3 protein: CASSFGGLSEKLFF
CDR3 DNA: TGTGCCAGCAGCTTTGGGGGTCTGAGTGAAAAACTGTTTTTT

J gene: TRBJ1-6
clone size: NA
D gene: NA
V gene: TRBV6-1
CDR3 protein: CASRPPLQLNSPLHF
CDR3 DNA: TGTGCCAGCAGACCCCCACTACAGCTTAATTCACCCCTCCACTTT

J gene: TRBJ2-5
clone size: NA
D gene: NA
V gene: TRBV15
CDR3 protein: CATSRGGRVETQYF
CDR3 DNA: TGTGCCACCAGCAGAGGCGGCCGCGTGGAGACCCAGTACTTC